This T cell receptor beta chain comes out of a study of cytomegalovirus exposure and HLA in healthy donors. Study-wide results and limits: Reported findings show TCR beta sequences accurately forecast HLA-A and HLA-B alleles in most subjects. It was in a later analysis that TCR association rates were seen to vary by HLA locus, highest for DRB1 and lowest for HLA-C. Listed as cytomegalovirus-associated were 150 or so TCR beta chains.

Both 60 Vbeta primers and 13 Jbeta primers went into the PCR. Original methodology: Roughly 76 million unique TCR beta chains, some 9.9 million of them shared, were counted by a later analysis. Using immunoSEQ multiplex PCR, the repertoire was profiled, and TCRdb retains in-frame clones only, with some absent. V and J calls and clone size are copied from that table; D and trimming were computed from the DNA. Altogether approximately 190,000 clones are present, 78% being singletons, with the ten largest covering approximately 6%. A note on this clone: Its target is unknown.

Trimming cost V 7 bases and J 1 base; bases outside gene matches: 6. The CDR3 totals 14 residues. Germline V gene data show CDR1 as MNHEY and CDR2 as SMNVEV (reference sequence). The sequencing sample was made of PBMCs. The chain carries TRBV27 and TRBJ2-7, with 8 bases fitting TRBD1. This TCR was recovered from a woman aged 30 to 39 in good health and CMV-seropositive. The CDR3 loop reads CASTWTGTSYEQYF. As DNA, the CDR3 is TGTGCCAGCACTTGGACAGGGACTTCCTACGAGCAGTACTTC.